The rows below give T cell receptor beta chains drawn from one sample of a study of cytomegalovirus exposure and HLA in healthy donors. Generated by immunoSEQ multiplex PCR, the TCRdb table keeps only in-frame clones and is missing some. Of approximately 150,000 clones listed, about 76% were seen once; the top ten hold 3.5%. The sample taken for sequencing was PBMCs. The receptors were sampled from a human donor in good health. Both conserved end residues are part of each CDR3. Each record gives: CDR3 DNA, CDR3 protein, V gene, D gene, J gene, clone size. The D gene is left open where the match is weak. Some rows mark clone size as missing; the rest say once, few, many or name a class of expanded clone.

CDR3 DNA: TGTGCCAGCAGCTTAGAAGTAGCGGGGGGATACGAGCAGTACTTC; CDR3 protein: CASSLEVAGGYEQYF; V gene: TRBV7-6; D gene: TRBD2; J gene: TRBJ2-7; clone size: -
CDR3 DNA: TGCGCCAGCAGCCAATCCTCGGAGATACGGGTCCTGAACACTGAAGCTTTCTTT; CDR3 protein: CASSQSSEIRVLNTEAFF; V gene: TRBV4-1; D gene: -; J gene: TRBJ1-1; clone size: -
CDR3 DNA: TGTGCCAGCAGCTTTCAGAGACTAGCGGGAGTCGAAACCTACGAGCAGTACTTC; CDR3 protein: CASSFQRLAGVETYEQYF; V gene: TRBV7-8; D gene: TRBD2; J gene: TRBJ2-7; clone size: -
CDR3 DNA: TGTGCCAGTCAGGGGGCGCAGGGCTACCCCTTC; CDR3 protein: CASQGAQGYPF; V gene: TRBV6-6; D gene: TRBD1; J gene: TRBJ1-2; clone size: -
CDR3 DNA: TGCGCCAGCAGCCAAGAGAGGATTCCCCCAGATACGCAGTATTTT; CDR3 protein: CASSQERIPPDTQYF; V gene: TRBV4-1; D gene: -; J gene: TRBJ2-3; clone size: -
CDR3 DNA: TGTGCCAGCAGCACCCTTAGCGGGCCCAAGGAGACCCAGTACTTC; CDR3 protein: CASSTLSGPKETQYF; V gene: TRBV11-2; D gene: TRBD2; J gene: TRBJ2-5; clone size: -
CDR3 DNA: TGTGCCATCACCAGGGGAATCACAGATACGCAGTATTTT; CDR3 protein: CAITRGITDTQYF; V gene: TRBV10-3; D gene: -; J gene: TRBJ2-3; clone size: -
CDR3 DNA: TGTGCCAGTAGAGCGCAGGGGTATTTGGACTACGAGCAGTACTTC; CDR3 protein: CASRAQGYLDYEQYF; V gene: TRBV19; D gene: -; J gene: TRBJ2-7; clone size: few
CDR3 DNA: TGTGCCAGCAGCTTCGGCAGGGTTGAAAAACTGTTTTTT; CDR3 protein: CASSFGRVEKLFF; V gene: TRBV5-6; D gene: -; J gene: TRBJ1-4; clone size: -
CDR3 DNA: TGCGCCAGCAGCCCACCGAAGGGGTCTAGCACAGATACGCAGTATTTT; CDR3 protein: CASSPPKGSSTDTQYF; V gene: TRBV5-1; D gene: -; J gene: TRBJ2-3; clone size: -
CDR3 DNA: TGCAGCGTTGTGGGACAGGGAATGAGCGCTGAAGCTTTCTTT; CDR3 protein: CSVVGQGMSAEAFF; V gene: TRBV29-1; D gene: TRBD1; J gene: TRBJ1-1; clone size: -
CDR3 DNA: TGTGCCAGCAGCTTAGATGACAGCCACTACGAGCAGTACTTC; CDR3 protein: CASSLDDSHYEQYF; V gene: TRBV11-3; D gene: -; J gene: TRBJ2-7; clone size: -
CDR3 DNA: TGTGCCAGCAGATCAACAGGGGGCGGTTTTCCTAACTATGGCTACACCTTC; CDR3 protein: CASRSTGGGFPNYGYTF; V gene: TRBV19; D gene: TRBD1; J gene: TRBJ1-2; clone size: -
CDR3 DNA: TGTGCCAGCCAAGTGGGACAGGGGGCATATGAGCAGTTCTTC; CDR3 protein: CASQVGQGAYEQFF; V gene: TRBV25-1; D gene: TRBD1; J gene: TRBJ2-1; clone size: -
CDR3 DNA: TGTGCCAGCAACAAATGGAACAGTGAAGCTTTCTTT; CDR3 protein: CASNKWNSEAFF; V gene: TRBV21-1; D gene: -; J gene: TRBJ1-1; clone size: once
CDR3 DNA: TGTGCCAGTAGTAGACCCGGGACAGGGGCGGCCGAGCAGTACTTC; CDR3 protein: CASSRPGTGAAEQYF; V gene: TRBV19; D gene: TRBD1; J gene: TRBJ2-7; clone size: -
CDR3 DNA: TGCAGCGCCATTAGGGAGACTAGCGTTGCCGGGGAGCTGTTTTTT; CDR3 protein: CSAIRETSVAGELFF; V gene: TRBV29-1; D gene: TRBD2; J gene: TRBJ2-2; clone size: -
CDR3 DNA: TGCGCCAGCAGCTTGGGTGCAGGGGAAGAGACCCAGTACTTC; CDR3 protein: CASSLGAGEETQYF; V gene: TRBV5-1; D gene: -; J gene: TRBJ2-5; clone size: few
CDR3 DNA: TGTGCCAGCAGATGGGACAGGGATCAGCCCCAGCATTTT; CDR3 protein: CASRWDRDQPQHF; V gene: TRBV2; D gene: TRBD1; J gene: TRBJ1-5; clone size: few
CDR3 DNA: TGTGCCTGGGACAGCACATACAATGAGCAGTTCTTC; CDR3 protein: CAWDSTYNEQFF; V gene: TRBV30; D gene: -; J gene: TRBJ2-1; clone size: -
CDR3 DNA: TGCAGCGTTGAACGCGGGGATTCGGGAGAGCAGTACTTC; CDR3 protein: CSVERGDSGEQYF; V gene: TRBV29-1; D gene: -; J gene: TRBJ2-7; clone size: -
CDR3 DNA: TGTGCCAGCAGCGTAGGAGGGAGTCATAAAGCTTTCTTT; CDR3 protein: CASSVGGSHKAFF; V gene: TRBV9; D gene: -; J gene: TRBJ1-1; clone size: -
CDR3 DNA: TGTGCCAGCCAGACAGGGTATGATGAAAAACTGTTTTTT; CDR3 protein: CASQTGYDEKLFF; V gene: TRBV2; D gene: TRBD1; J gene: TRBJ1-4; clone size: -
CDR3 DNA: TGTGCCAGCAGCCCATTAGCGGGAGTATTACACGAGACCCAGTACTTC; CDR3 protein: CASSPLAGVLHETQYF; V gene: TRBV9; D gene: TRBD2; J gene: TRBJ2-5; clone size: few
CDR3 DNA: TGTGCCAGTAGGTATATAGCGGGAGGGCCGAGTGACAATGAGCAGTTCTTC; CDR3 protein: CASRYIAGGPSDNEQFF; V gene: TRBV19; D gene: TRBD2; J gene: TRBJ2-1; clone size: -
CDR3 DNA: TGTGCCAGCTCTCCCACCATAGATCAGCCCCAGCATTTT; CDR3 protein: CASSPTIDQPQHF; V gene: TRBV18; D gene: -; J gene: TRBJ1-5; clone size: few
CDR3 DNA: TGTGCCAGCAGTTACTCAGACAGGTTCTATGGCTACCCCTTC; CDR3 protein: CASSYSDRFYGYPF; V gene: TRBV6-5; D gene: -; J gene: TRBJ1-2; clone size: -
CDR3 DNA: TGCGCCAGCAGTGAGTCGACCAGCCTACTGAGGTTTGGAAACACCATATATTTT; CDR3 protein: CASSESTSLLRFGNTIYF; V gene: TRBV10-1; D gene: -; J gene: TRBJ1-3; clone size: -
CDR3 DNA: TGTGCCTGGAGTGGAACAGGGATCTACGAGCAGTACTTC; CDR3 protein: CAWSGTGIYEQYF; V gene: TRBV30; D gene: -; J gene: TRBJ2-7; clone size: -
CDR3 DNA: TGTGCCAGTAGTATCGGGGGGAGCACTGAAGCTTTCTTT; CDR3 protein: CASSIGGSTEAFF; V gene: TRBV19; D gene: -; J gene: TRBJ1-1; clone size: -
CDR3 DNA: TGTGCCAGTAGTATAACCGGTCTCAGGAATGGCTACACCTTC; CDR3 protein: CASSITGLRNGYTF; V gene: TRBV19; D gene: -; J gene: TRBJ1-2; clone size: -
CDR3 DNA: TGTGCCACCAGCAGCCACAGGGATCATAGCAATCAGCCCCAGCATTTT; CDR3 protein: CATSSHRDHSNQPQHF; V gene: TRBV15; D gene: -; J gene: TRBJ1-5; clone size: -
CDR3 DNA: TGTGCCAGCAGTTACTTAGCGGGAGGTAGGGATGAGCAGTTCTTC; CDR3 protein: CASSYLAGGRDEQFF; V gene: TRBV6-4; D gene: TRBD2; J gene: TRBJ2-1; clone size: -
CDR3 DNA: TGCGCCAGCAGCCAAACAATAATGGGACTAGGGGGGCCAGATACGCAGTATTTT; CDR3 protein: CASSQTIMGLGGPDTQYF; V gene: TRBV4-3; D gene: TRBD2; J gene: TRBJ2-3; clone size: few
CDR3 DNA: TGCAGTGCCGGACTAGCGGGGCAGTTCTTC; CDR3 protein: CSAGLAGQFF; V gene: TRBV20-1; D gene: TRBD2; J gene: TRBJ2-1; clone size: -
CDR3 DNA: TGTGCCAGCTCACCATTCAAACAGCCTAATCAGCCCCAGCATTTT; CDR3 protein: CASSPFKQPNQPQHF; V gene: TRBV18; D gene: -; J gene: TRBJ1-5; clone size: -
CDR3 DNA: TGTGCCAGCAGCCAAGACAGTTTCCGGGAGCAGTACTTC; CDR3 protein: CASSQDSFREQYF; V gene: TRBV7-2; D gene: -; J gene: TRBJ2-7; clone size: -
CDR3 DNA: TGTGCCAGCAGCTTAAAGGCCAGGGTGGGGTACAATCAGCCCCAGCATTTT; CDR3 protein: CASSLKARVGYNQPQHF; V gene: TRBV7-8; D gene: -; J gene: TRBJ1-5; clone size: once
CDR3 DNA: TGTGCCAGCAGCTTATTATCTACCCTCCACTTT; CDR3 protein: CASSLLSTLHF; V gene: TRBV7-2; D gene: -; J gene: TRBJ1-6; clone size: -
CDR3 DNA: TGTGCCAGCAGCAGGGTCTCTGGGGCCAACGTCCTGACTTTC; CDR3 protein: CASSRVSGANVLTF; V gene: TRBV27; D gene: -; J gene: TRBJ2-6; clone size: -
CDR3 DNA: TGTGCCAGCAGTCTAAGGGGTTTTGAAGCTTTCTTT; CDR3 protein: CASSLRGFEAFF; V gene: TRBV7-8; D gene: -; J gene: TRBJ1-1; clone size: once
CDR3 DNA: TGTGCCAGCAGTGACTTACAGGGGTTGGGGCATCAGCCCCAGCATTTT; CDR3 protein: CASSDLQGLGHQPQHF; V gene: TRBV6-1; D gene: TRBD1; J gene: TRBJ1-5; clone size: few
CDR3 DNA: TGTGCCAGCAGTTTATTTTGGACACTCTACTCTAACTATGGCTACACCTTC; CDR3 protein: CASSLFWTLYSNYGYTF; V gene: TRBV28; D gene: -; J gene: TRBJ1-2; clone size: -
CDR3 DNA: TGTGCCAGCAGCCCTGTAACTGTAACCGGGATCGGGAACACTGAAGCTTTCTTT; CDR3 protein: CASSPVTVTGIGNTEAFF; V gene: TRBV7-9; D gene: -; J gene: TRBJ1-1; clone size: -
CDR3 DNA: TGTGCCAGCAGCCCAGACAGGGGGCCCGGGGAGCTGTTTTTT; CDR3 protein: CASSPDRGPGELFF; V gene: TRBV7-3; D gene: TRBD1; J gene: TRBJ2-2; clone size: once
CDR3 DNA: TGTGCTAGTGGTTTGGTAGGGACAGGGGGCAACTATGGCTACACCTTC; CDR3 protein: CASGLVGTGGNYGYTF; V gene: TRBV12-5; D gene: TRBD1; J gene: TRBJ1-2; clone size: -
CDR3 DNA: TGTGCCAGCAGTCCACAGGGGTATGAGCAGTTCTTC; CDR3 protein: CASSPQGYEQFF; V gene: TRBV6-1; D gene: TRBD1; J gene: TRBJ2-1; clone size: -
CDR3 DNA: TGCGCCAGCAGCGGGGACAATGAGCGGGGAGGGTTCTTC; CDR3 protein: CASSGDNERGGFF; V gene: TRBV5-1; D gene: -; J gene: TRBJ2-1; clone size: -
CDR3 DNA: TGTGCCAGCAGCCGGCCCACAGGGTTGAACACTGAAGCTTTCTTT; CDR3 protein: CASSRPTGLNTEAFF; V gene: TRBV7-9; D gene: -; J gene: TRBJ1-1; clone size: -
CDR3 DNA: TGTGCCAGCAGCCTCCCCGGGGAGCTGTTTTTT; CDR3 protein: CASSLPGELFF; V gene: TRBV7-9; D gene: -; J gene: TRBJ2-2; clone size: -
CDR3 DNA: TGTGCCAGCAGCAGCCCCCTAGCGGGGTCCTACAATGAGCAGTTCTTC; CDR3 protein: CASSSPLAGSYNEQFF; V gene: TRBV7-2; D gene: TRBD2; J gene: TRBJ2-1; clone size: -
CDR3 DNA: TGTGCCAGCAACCCCGATCGGGACAGGGCGCTCTCTGGGGCCAACGTCCTGACTTTC; CDR3 protein: CASNPDRDRALSGANVLTF; V gene: TRBV27; D gene: TRBD1; J gene: TRBJ2-6; clone size: few
CDR3 DNA: TGCAGCGGTGCATTACAGAACGAGCAGTACTTC; CDR3 protein: CSGALQNEQYF; V gene: TRBV29-1; D gene: -; J gene: TRBJ2-7; clone size: once
CDR3 DNA: TGTGCCAGCAGTATAAGACAGGGGGGCGGCTACACCTTC; CDR3 protein: CASSIRQGGGYTF; V gene: TRBV2; D gene: TRBD1; J gene: TRBJ1-2; clone size: -
CDR3 DNA: TGTGCCAGCAGCCCCAGGACAGGCGGCGGCTACACCTTC; CDR3 protein: CASSPRTGGGYTF; V gene: TRBV7-9; D gene: TRBD1; J gene: TRBJ1-2; clone size: -
CDR3 DNA: TGTGCCAGCAGCCAAAGCGGTTCCTACAATGAGCAGTTCTTC; CDR3 protein: CASSQSGSYNEQFF; V gene: TRBV4-2; D gene: -; J gene: TRBJ2-1; clone size: once
CDR3 DNA: TGTGCCAGCTCACCCCTACAAGACAGGGAGTTTTCGAACTATGGCTACACCTTC; CDR3 protein: CASSPLQDREFSNYGYTF; V gene: TRBV18; D gene: TRBD1; J gene: TRBJ1-2; clone size: -
CDR3 DNA: TGTGCCAGCATCGACAGGGTTCCCTTCCATAGCAATCAGCCCCAGCATTTT; CDR3 protein: CASIDRVPFHSNQPQHF; V gene: TRBV21-1; D gene: -; J gene: TRBJ1-5; clone size: -
CDR3 DNA: TGTGCCAGTAGTAACGCACTAGCGGGGGAGCAGTACTTC; CDR3 protein: CASSNALAGEQYF; V gene: TRBV19; D gene: TRBD2; J gene: TRBJ2-7; clone size: -